The sample holds a few counts of the clone carrying this T cell receptor beta chain. Its antigen is not known. TCRdb reprocessed the 5' RACE reads with MiXCR, giving one entry per CDR3 protein. This table holds roughly 250,000 distinct CDR3 sequences, 6.5% to 9% found once. Only healthy Caucasians were included as donors. The V end was cut by 5 bases, the J end by 1 base, with 7 bases between. This CDR3 has 13 amino acids. Germline lookup yields CDR1 MNHEY and CDR2 SMNVEV (reference sequence). The data originate from a study of identical twins. Study findings and constraints: Models came in too low on out-of-frame TCR alpha sharing in monozygotic twins.

These data also formed part of another study, on yellow fever vaccine responses in identical twins. As that report states: Vaccine T cell responses of twins reportedly seemed partly convergent and partly personalized.

This TCR came from a woman under 30 in good health. Sequencing was done on a sample of CD8+ T cells sorted from blood. This chain links TRBV27 with TRBJ2-3; the D is unclear. CDR3 loop: CASSLPRTDTQYF. The DNA of the CDR3 is TGTGCCAGCAGTCTCCCCCGCACAGATACGCAGTATTTT.